A selection of T cell receptor beta chains follows, all from one sample in a study of cytomegalovirus exposure and HLA in healthy donors. TCRdb's table, derived via immunoSEQ multiplex PCR, lists solely in-frame clones and lacks some. This table holds 130,000 to 150,000 clones, approximately 80% found once. Sequenced input: PBMCs. The receptor set was obtained from a woman aged 18 to 35 in good health and CMV-seropositive. CDR3s include the opening cysteine and the closing phenylalanine or tryptophan.

cdr3_aa j_call v_call
CASRIAGGTDTQYF TRBJ2-3 TRBV7-2
CASSQDGGGKNSPLHF TRBJ1-6 TRBV4-1
CASSYDGAVTDTQYF TRBJ2-3 TRBV6-5
CASSKGYQGGSPLHF TRBJ1-6 TRBV21-1
CSVRDRLVEQFF TRBJ2-1 TRBV29-1
CAISETVSVAGGYNEQFF TRBJ2-1 TRBV10-3
CASSPTGNTEAFF TRBJ1-1 TRBV18
CASSLGEGRTGELFF TRBJ2-2 TRBV5-1
CASSDGGVGETQYF TRBJ2-5 TRBV10-1
CASSERTAYEQYF TRBJ2-7 TRBV6-1
CAWSVANTGELFF TRBJ2-2 TRBV30
CASRIRRENTEAFF TRBJ1-1 TRBV2
CASSLGETYEQYF TRBJ2-7 TRBV27
CASSLDHGLPYGYTF TRBJ1-2 TRBV11-2
CASSGGTRSTDTQYF TRBJ2-3 TRBV5-4
CASSDMGGTDTQYF TRBJ2-3 TRBV6-4
CASSEAVAMGVGTYEQYF TRBJ2-7 TRBV6-1
CASSMAGRDGYTF TRBJ1-2 TRBV19
CASSQDPTGNTEAFF TRBJ1-1 TRBV4-1
CASSPRTSGGTYEQYF TRBJ2-7 TRBV4-1
CASSLSLVSGDHTF TRBJ1-2 TRBV5-6
CASSPRLAGVFEQFF TRBJ2-1 TRBV7-9
CASSYGLAGGYEQYF TRBJ2-7 TRBV6-6
CAWSGVTGQGYEQYF TRBJ2-7 TRBV30
CASRLSDRAPEAFF TRBJ1-1 TRBV6-5
CASSLPGGAGNTEAFF TRBJ1-1 TRBV28
CASSRAGLITDTQYF TRBJ2-3 TRBV13
CSARDSPTQYF TRBJ2-3 TRBV20-1
CASELGGSGYTF TRBJ1-2 TRBV2
CASSKAGLAAETQYF TRBJ2-5 TRBV5-4
CASSIVGGAGMNTEAFF TRBJ1-1 TRBV19
CASSGVAGYEQYF TRBJ2-7 TRBV6-1
CASSGLNRAYGYTF TRBJ1-2 TRBV7-2
CASSWGTGTETQYF TRBJ2-5 TRBV7-6
CASSLGGTGASKGYTF TRBJ1-2 TRBV7-9
CASSFRLDTGELFF TRBJ2-2 TRBV5-1
CASREGTALREKLFF TRBJ1-4 TRBV2
CASRIDRGANQPQHF TRBJ1-5 TRBV28
CASNPGQGGHEQYF TRBJ2-7 TRBV6-5
CASSFSTRTGIYGYTF TRBJ1-2 TRBV28
CASSRGQGNSPLHF TRBJ1-6 TRBV4-1
CASSRIDRGGDTEAFF TRBJ1-1 TRBV4-3
CASSIGTAFTQPQHF TRBJ1-5 TRBV19
CAWSFRTGRNTIYF TRBJ1-3 TRBV30
CASSDQGGFGYTF TRBJ1-2 TRBV6-1
CAWRRGGTNEQFF TRBJ2-1 TRBV30
CASSETGPSYGYTF TRBJ1-2 TRBV10-2
CASRSDRGSTEAFF TRBJ1-1 TRBV11-2
CATSRVYNYGYTF TRBJ1-2 TRBV15
CASRAMSGETQYF TRBJ2-5 TRBV14
CASSTGSNYGYTF TRBJ1-2 TRBV19
CASSKQGVDTEAFF TRBJ1-1 TRBV6-1
CASIRDRDHGYTF TRBJ1-2 TRBV19
CASNLLAGDADTQYF TRBJ2-3 TRBV6-5
CASSLALGSSQEQYF TRBJ2-7 TRBV7-9
CASRFTENYGYTF TRBJ1-2 TRBV19
CASSLGRGQARMEAFF TRBJ1-1 TRBV7-9